This TCR beta chain was captured in a study of cytomegalovirus exposure and HLA in healthy donors. Turning to the study itself: Counted in an early data release were 85 million or so unique TCRs from HLA-typed donors. Study-level points and caveats: Analysis performed later found more than 15,000 TCR beta sequences associated with HLA alleles at 0.05 false discovery rate. Later work found that TCR association rates differed between HLA loci; DRB1 had the most and HLA-C the fewest. A previous analysis found most TCR beta V segments productive roughly 87% or roughly 30% of the time.

The CDR3 runs to 15 residues. The V gene lost 3 bases and the J gene lost 0 bases, with 9 bases spanning the gap. Germline lookup yields CDR1 SGHDT and CDR2 YYEEEE. The PCR contained 60 Vbeta and 13 Jbeta primers. Repertoires were generated with immunoSEQ multiplex PCR, while TCRdb's copy carries only in-frame clones and drops some. The sample includes about 180,000 clones, roughly 84% seen only once; the top ten take more than 0.35%. As concerns this clone: Antigen: not known.

This sequence originates from a boy younger than 10 in good health and CMV-seronegative. The rearrangement joins TRBV5-6 to TRBJ1-4; a weak D match, TRBD1 (6 bases). The specimen was PBMCs. CDR3: CASSYRQATNEKLFF. The CDR3, as DNA: TGTGCCAGCAGCTATAGACAGGCAACTAATGAAAAACTGTTTTTT.